The present T cell receptor (beta chain) was sequenced within a study of blood T cells in healthy people across ages. The CDR3 is 14 residues long. Germline CDR1 and CDR2: SQVTM and ANQGSEA. Trimming pared 6 bases from V and 0 bases from J, leaving 12 bases between. PCR was performed a second time for about 6 to 12 cycles using a sample-barcoded 5' primer and a J-beta primer mix. The authors tagged each cDNA molecule using a template-switch adaptor with 12 random nucleotides. Via MiXCR, TCRdb re-called the 5' RACE reads, giving one row per CDR3 protein. Of 600,000 to 900,000 distinct CDR3 sequences in the sample, 20% to 30% were seen once. The same data also contributed to another study, on T cells of mothers and their children.

The receptor's source is a boy between 10 and 17 years old in good health. Sequencing input: blood. V and J are TRBV29-1 and TRBJ2-4, with D unresolved. Here the CDR3 DNA reads TGCAGCGTCATCCCGGACCGAGCCAAAAACATTCAGTACTTC. This translates into CSVIPDRAKNIQYF.